This record looks at one TCR beta chain sequence and its context. Random hexamers were used to reverse transcribe the RNA input (about 0.5 to 1 ug). TCR beta CDR3 was amplified by immunoSEQ multiplex PCR. This amplification extended across 54 Vbeta and 13 Jbeta segments. TCRdb independently ran MiXCR on the immunoSEQ multiplex PCR reads; one entry per CDR3 protein. This table holds approximately 100,000 distinct CDR3 sequences, around 95% found once. Negative magnetic isolation gave CD8+ and CD4+ cells; FACS enriched CD8+ TEMRA. The data were obtained in a study of CD8 T cells in Susac syndrome. The receptor comes from a human donor in good health. Sequencing was done on a sample of CD4+ T cells from PBMCs.

The CDR3 loop reads CASSQPGDSSTQETQYF. CDR3 bases: TGCGCCAGCAGCCAACCTGGAGACTCCTCAACCCAAGAGACCCAGTACTTC. V usage is TRBV4-1 and J usage is TRBJ2-5, with D uncertain. V was clipped by 2 bases and J by 1 base, with 17 bases between them. This CDR3 contains 17 residues. Germline V gene sequence: CDR1 MGHRA, CDR2 YSYEKL.